This T cell receptor beta chain was recorded in a study of cytomegalovirus exposure and HLA in healthy donors. Overall study: Findings of an earlier analysis included around 100 million unique TCR beta sequences from 190 million or so T cells.

Primers for the PCR totalled 60 Vbeta and 13 Jbeta. Measured with immunoSEQ multiplex PCR; TCRdb has only the in-frame clones, and not every one. The repertoire includes 250,000 to 300,000 clones, almost 85% of them detected once, and roughly 2% sits in the top ten. Germline V gene data show CDR1 as SNHLY and CDR2 as FYNNEI. V lost 7 bases and J lost 11; bases outside the gene matches: 9. This CDR3 spans 12 amino acids. The TCR was taken from a woman aged 40 to 49 in good health and CMV-seropositive. The sequencing sample was made of PBMCs. V is TRBV2 and J is TRBJ1-1; 8 bases agree with TRBD1. CDR3 nucleotide sequence: TGTGCCAGCAAGGGACAGGTGGTTCGGGCTTTCTTT. Translated: CASKGQVVRAFF.